Listed below are T cell receptor beta chains from one sample, sequenced in a study of control samples from healthy donors and cancer patients. TCRdb's table, derived via immunoSEQ multiplex PCR, lists solely in-frame clones and lacks some. This sample has about 130,000 clones, with 90% found just once. The sample was blood. Receptors originate from a man aged 40-49 years in good health. Each CDR3 is given with its conserved first and last residue. D genes are given only for firm matches. Size is omitted from some rows. Given values are once, few, many or a class for expanded clones.

D gene	V gene	clone size	J gene	CDR3 protein	CDR3 DNA
.	TRBV7-2	.	TRBJ2-1	CASSLLSSYNEQFF	TGTGCCAGCAGCTTGCTGAGCTCCTACAATGAGCAGTTCTTC
.	TRBV2	once	TRBJ1-3	CASRAGTSGNTIYF	TGTGCCAGCAGGGCAGGGACCTCTGGAAACACCATATATTTT
.	TRBV24-1	.	TRBJ2-1	CATSPPGAGPYNEQFF	TGTGCCACCAGCCCCCCTGGGGCGGGGCCCTACAATGAGCAGTTCTTC
.	TRBV28	.	TRBJ1-2	CASSLNFWGYTF	TGTGCCAGCAGTTTGAACTTCTGGGGCTACACCTTC
.	TRBV2	few	TRBJ1-5	CASSESTAGDQPQHF	TGTGCCAGCAGTGAATCTACGGCAGGGGATCAGCCCCAGCATTTT
TRBD1	TRBV18	.	TRBJ2-2	CASSPTRGTGASTGELFF	TGTGCCAGCTCACCTACTCGGGGGACAGGTGCTTCCACGGGGGAGCTGTTTTTT
.	TRBV18	.	TRBJ1-5	CASSPRSTSDQPQHF	TGTGCCAGCTCACCACGTAGTACAAGCGATCAGCCCCAGCATTTT
.	TRBV6-1	.	TRBJ2-4	CASSEPPRIKNIQYF	TGTGCCAGCAGTGAACCCCCGAGGATTAAAAACATTCAGTACTTC
TRBD1	TRBV9	.	TRBJ1-1	CASSVEPRTGMYTEAFF	TGTGCCAGCAGCGTAGAGCCCAGGACAGGGATGTACACTGAAGCTTTCTTT
.	TRBV29-1	.	TRBJ1-1	CSVPGAEAFF	TGCAGCGTACCGGGAGCTGAAGCTTTCTTT
TRBD1	TRBV6-5	.	TRBJ1-4	CASSDRVAANEKLFF	TGTGCCAGCAGCGACAGGGTAGCGGCTAATGAAAAACTGTTTTTT
.	TRBV12-3/TRBV12-4	.	TRBJ1-2	CASSLREAYGYTF	TGTGCCAGCAGTTTAAGGGAAGCCTATGGCTACACCTTC
TRBD2	TRBV7-3	.	TRBJ2-5	CASSTPGLAGAETQYF	TGTGCCAGCAGCACACCCGGGCTAGCGGGGGCAGAGACCCAGTACTTC
.	TRBV10-3	once	TRBJ2-3	CAISESIRGDQDTQYF	TGTGCCATCAGTGAGAGCATAAGGGGGGATCAGGATACGCAGTATTTT
TRBD1	TRBV5-1	.	TRBJ2-2	CASSGQVNTGELFF	TGCGCCAGCAGCGGACAGGTGAACACCGGGGAGCTGTTTTTT
.	TRBV4-1	few	TRBJ1-5	CASSQDRAQLWSNQPQHF	TGCGCCAGCAGCCAAGATCGAGCCCAACTGTGGAGCAATCAGCCCCAGCATTTT
.	TRBV12-2	.	TRBJ1-2	CASRQSVNSSYGYTF	TGTGCAAGTCGCCAGTCCGTAAACTCAAGCTATGGCTACACCTTC
.	TRBV5-1	.	TRBJ2-2	CASSNSGVEELFF	TGCGCCAGCAGCAATTCAGGGGTAGAGGAGCTGTTTTTT
.	TRBV10-3	.	TRBJ2-7	CAAGSTVTNYEQYF	TGTGCCGCAGGCTCGACAGTCACTAACTACGAGCAGTACTTC
TRBD2	TRBV5-1	.	TRBJ2-1	CASSLVASGGHNEQFF	TGCGCCAGCAGCTTGGTGGCTAGCGGGGGGCACAATGAGCAGTTCTTC
.	TRBV29-1	.	TRBJ2-7	CSVQTGTGGSYEQYF	TGCAGCGTCCAAACCGGGACCGGAGGCTCCTACGAGCAGTACTTC
TRBD1	TRBV5-1	.	TRBJ1-3	CASSTRQGLDGNTIYF	TGCGCCAGCAGCACGCGACAGGGTTTGGATGGAAACACCATATATTTT
.	TRBV5-1	.	TRBJ2-3	CASSPGMGITDTQYF	TGCGCCAGCAGCCCAGGTATGGGGATCACAGATACGCAGTATTTT
.	TRBV3-1/TRBV3-2	.	TRBJ2-5	CASSQDLFGSKTQYF	TGTGCCAGCAGCCAAGATCTCTTTGGTTCGAAGACCCAGTACTTC
TRBD2	TRBV19	.	TRBJ2-5	CASSIRQPGLLTRGTQYF	TGTGCCAGTAGTATAAGGCAGCCGGGACTACTAACCAGAGGGACCCAGTACTTC
.	TRBV14	.	TRBJ2-3	CASSPRQYTDTQYF	TGTGCCAGCAGCCCACGACAGTACACAGATACGCAGTATTTT
.	TRBV3-1/TRBV3-2	.	TRBJ2-1	CASSQIGGEQFF	TGTGCCAGCAGCCAAATTGGAGGCGAGCAGTTCTTC
.	TRBV11-2	.	TRBJ1-1	CASSLSPGAEAFF	TGTGCCAGCAGCTTATCTCCAGGCGCTGAAGCTTTCTTT
.	TRBV6-1	.	TRBJ1-1	CASSEGFEARAFF	TGTGCCAGCAGTGAAGGGTTTGAAGCCAGAGCTTTCTTT
.	TRBV6-5	.	TRBJ1-2	CASSYFGSNLNYGYTF	TGTGCCAGCAGTTACTTCGGATCCAATCTTAACTATGGCTACACCTTC
.	TRBV9	.	TRBJ2-2	CASSVVGNTGELFF	TGTGCCAGCAGCGTAGTGGGGAACACCGGGGAGCTGTTTTTT
.	TRBV2	.	TRBJ1-1	CARVRPSGGYTEAFF	TGTGCCAGGGTTCGCCCGAGCGGGGGGTACACTGAAGCTTTCTTT
TRBD2	TRBV7-9	.	TRBJ2-1	CASRGTSGVNEQFF	TGTGCCAGCAGAGGGACTAGCGGAGTTAATGAGCAGTTCTTC
.	TRBV7-8	once	TRBJ2-5	CASSLPRQQETQYF	TGTGCCAGCAGCTTACCACGGCAGCAAGAGACCCAGTACTTC
.	TRBV6-2/TRBV6-3	.	TRBJ1-5	CASSPTGNNQPQHF	TGTGCCAGCAGCCCCACAGGGAATAATCAGCCCCAGCATTTT
.	TRBV14	.	TRBJ1-1	CASSRLGGGTEAFF	TGTGCCAGCAGCCGATTAGGCGGGGGCACTGAAGCTTTCTTT
TRBD1	TRBV5-5	.	TRBJ1-1	CASSPPTGAAGTEAFF	TGTGCCAGCAGCCCACCTACAGGGGCGGCGGGCACTGAAGCTTTCTTT
.	TRBV9	.	TRBJ2-1	CASSGGGFVTAQRNEQFF	TGTGCCAGCAGCGGAGGAGGGTTTGTTACAGCCCAGAGAAATGAGCAGTTCTTC
.	TRBV19	.	TRBJ1-5	CASSKDRNQPQHF	TGTGCCAGTAGTAAAGACAGAAATCAGCCCCAGCATTTT
TRBD1	TRBV4-1	.	TRBJ2-7	CASSQTGQVYEQYF	TGCGCCAGCAGCCAAACGGGACAGGTCTACGAGCAGTACTTC
.	TRBV20-1	.	TRBJ1-1	CSASRQNTEAFF	TGCAGTGCTAGTAGACAGAACACTGAAGCTTTCTTT
.	TRBV7-6	once	TRBJ2-1	CASSLNSRGEYEQFF	TGTGCCAGCAGCTTAAATTCTAGGGGAGAATATGAGCAGTTCTTC
TRBD1	TRBV2	few	TRBJ2-1	CASRADRALRNEQFF	TGTGCCAGCAGGGCTGACAGGGCCCTCCGGAATGAGCAGTTCTTC
.	TRBV12-5	.	TRBJ2-7	CASGLVRGNEQYF	TGTGCTAGTGGTTTGGTACGGGGGAACGAGCAGTACTTC
TRBD2	TRBV10-3	.	TRBJ2-2	CAIRLTSGGKDTGELFF	TGTGCCATCAGGCTGACTAGCGGGGGGAAGGACACCGGGGAGCTGTTTTTT
.	TRBV2	.	TRBJ1-4	CAWPTGSNEKLFF	TGTGCCTGGCCGACAGGTTCTAATGAAAAACTGTTTTTT
.	TRBV2	.	TRBJ1-3	CASSVPSSGNTIYF	TGTGCCAGCAGTGTTCCGAGCTCTGGAAACACCATATATTTT
.	TRBV15	.	TRBJ2-3	CATRRGASTDTQYF	TGTGCCACCAGGAGGGGGGCTAGCACAGATACGCAGTATTTT
.	TRBV4-1	.	TRBJ2-5	CASSNLVRGAHETQYF	TGCGCCAGCAGCAACCTAGTCCGGGGCGCCCATGAGACCCAGTACTTC
TRBD1	TRBV7-3	few	TRBJ2-1	CASSPSGTVGNEQFF	TGTGCCAGCAGCCCCTCCGGGACAGTTGGGAATGAGCAGTTCTTC
.	TRBV5-1	.	TRBJ1-4	CASSLGIGSHNEKLFF	TGCGCCAGCAGCTTGGGGATCGGGAGTCATAATGAAAAACTGTTTTTT